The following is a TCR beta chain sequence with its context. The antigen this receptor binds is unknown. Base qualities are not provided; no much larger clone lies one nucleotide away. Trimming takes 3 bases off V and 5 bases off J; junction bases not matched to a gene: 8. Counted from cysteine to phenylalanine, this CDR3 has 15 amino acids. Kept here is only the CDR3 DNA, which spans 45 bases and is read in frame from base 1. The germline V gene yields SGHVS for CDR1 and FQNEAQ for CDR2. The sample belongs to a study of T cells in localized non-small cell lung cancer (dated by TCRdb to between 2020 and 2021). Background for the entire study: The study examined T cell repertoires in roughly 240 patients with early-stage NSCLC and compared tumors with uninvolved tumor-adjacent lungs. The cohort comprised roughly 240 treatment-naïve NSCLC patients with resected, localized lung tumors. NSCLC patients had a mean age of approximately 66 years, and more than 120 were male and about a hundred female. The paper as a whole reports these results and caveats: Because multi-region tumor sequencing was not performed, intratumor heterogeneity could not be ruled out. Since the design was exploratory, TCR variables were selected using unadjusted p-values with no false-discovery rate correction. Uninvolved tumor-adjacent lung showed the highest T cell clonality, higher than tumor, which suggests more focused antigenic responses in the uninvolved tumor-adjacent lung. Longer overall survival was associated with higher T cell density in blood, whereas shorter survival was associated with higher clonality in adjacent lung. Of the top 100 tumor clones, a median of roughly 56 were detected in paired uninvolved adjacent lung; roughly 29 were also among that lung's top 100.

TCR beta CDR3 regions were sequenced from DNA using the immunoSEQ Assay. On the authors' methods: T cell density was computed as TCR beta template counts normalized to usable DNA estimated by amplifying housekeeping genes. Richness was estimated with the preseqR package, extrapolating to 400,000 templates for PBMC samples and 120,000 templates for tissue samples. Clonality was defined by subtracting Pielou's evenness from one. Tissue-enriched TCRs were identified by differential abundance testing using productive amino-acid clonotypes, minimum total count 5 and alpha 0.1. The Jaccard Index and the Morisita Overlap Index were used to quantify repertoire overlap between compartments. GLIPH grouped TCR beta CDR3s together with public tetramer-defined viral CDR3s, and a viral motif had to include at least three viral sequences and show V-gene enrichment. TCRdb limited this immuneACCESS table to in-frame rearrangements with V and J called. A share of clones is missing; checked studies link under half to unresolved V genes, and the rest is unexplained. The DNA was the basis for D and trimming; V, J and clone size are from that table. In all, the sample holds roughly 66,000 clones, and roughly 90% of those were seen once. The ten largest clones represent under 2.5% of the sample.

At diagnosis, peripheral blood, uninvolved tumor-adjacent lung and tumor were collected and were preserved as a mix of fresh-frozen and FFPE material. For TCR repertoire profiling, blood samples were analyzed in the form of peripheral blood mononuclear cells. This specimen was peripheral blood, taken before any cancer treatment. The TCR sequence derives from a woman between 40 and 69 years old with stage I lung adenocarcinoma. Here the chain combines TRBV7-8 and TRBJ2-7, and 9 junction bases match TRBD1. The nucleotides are TGTGCCAGCAGCTTTCCGGGACAGGGAATTGACGAGCAGTACTTC. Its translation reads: CASSFPGQGIDEQYF. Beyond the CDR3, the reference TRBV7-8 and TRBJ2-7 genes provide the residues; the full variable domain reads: GAGVSQSPRYKVAKRGQDVALRCDPISGHVSLFWYQQALGQGPEFLTYFQNEAQLDKSGLPSDRFFAERPEGSVSTLKIQRTQQEDSAVYLCASSFPGQGIDEQYFGPGTRLTVT.